Presented here are 17 T cell receptor beta chains from one specimen sequenced in a study of blood T cell repertoires in COVID-19. TCRdb's copy holds only in-frame clones and misses some; the assay was immunoSEQ multiplex PCR. The data hold roughly 250,000 clones, with around 85% observed a single time. The sample comprised peripheral blood. The receptor set was obtained from a woman between 40 and 50 years old with active or convalescent COVID-19.

The rearrangement joins TRBV7-8 to TRBJ2-2; TRBD2 agrees at 8 bases. CDR1 and CDR2 (germline): SGHVS, FQNEAQ. The CDR3 is made up of 17 amino acids. With 6 bases clipped from V and 5 bases from J, the junction kept 14 bases outside the gene matches. CDR3 in DNA: TGTGCCAGCAGGCAGGGGTCTGGACTAGCTTTGACCGGGGAGCTGTTTTTT. Translating gives CASRQGSGLALTGELFF.

The table lists this clone with a few counts. The V call is TRBV6-4, the J call TRBJ2-5; 8 nucleotides line up with TRBD2. V lost 3 bases and J lost 3; bases outside the gene matches: 6. The length of the CDR3 is 15 residues. From germline, CDR1 is MRHNA and CDR2 SNTAGT. The CDR3 region has the DNA TGTGCCAGCAGTGAGGGCGGCGGGGGGAAAGAGACCCAGTACTTC. This gives the protein CASSEGGGGKETQYF.

This clone was detected only a few times. This chain links TRBV29-1 with TRBJ2-7; the match to TRBD1 covers 8 bases. The CDR3 extends over 13 amino acids. V shed 6 bases and J 2 bases; nucleotides not matched to a gene: 6. Germline CDR1 is SQVTM and CDR2 is ANQGSEA. The DNA for the CDR3 is TGCAGCGTGGGGACAGGCAAAACCTACGAGCAGTACTTC. Translating gives CSVGTGKTYEQYF.

V gene TRBV10-3 combines with J gene TRBJ2-3; maybe TRBD1 (6 bases). Between the trimmed V and J ends, which lost 4 bases and 2 bases, there was a span of 16 bases. The CDR3 consists of 16 residues. In germline, CDR1 is ENHRY, CDR2 SYGVKD. The CDR3 sequence: CAISALGGVNTDTQYF. CDR3 nucleotide sequence: TGTGCCATCAGTGCTCTAGGGGGAGTTAACACAGATACGCAGTATTTT.

The chain is built from TRBV11-2 and TRBJ1-5; D is unresolved. The V end lost 5 bases, the J end lost 2 bases, and 13 bases lay between the germline ends. The CDR3 contains 15 residues. Per germline, CDR1 SGHAT and CDR2 FQNNGV. CDR3 protein: CASSRLPVGNQPQHF. The CDR3 coding sequence is TGTGCCAGCAGCAGACTTCCCGTTGGCAATCAGCCCCAGCATTTT.

The rearrangement uses TRBV4-1 and TRBJ2-1, with 8 bases identical to TRBD1. The CDR3 runs to 13 residues. V lost 3 bases to trimming and J lost 7 bases; unmatched junction nucleotides: 2. CDR1 and CDR2 from the germline V gene are MGHRA and YSYEKL. CDR3 residues: CASSHQGANEQFF. The CDR3 DNA is TGCGCCAGCAGCCACCAGGGGGCTAATGAGCAGTTCTTC.

The chain combines TRBV2 with TRBJ2-1; 11 nucleotides match TRBD1. The CDR3 is 14 amino acids. Unmatched junction bases numbered 4, after V lost 7 bases and J lost 5 bases. Per the germline V gene, CDR1 is SNHLY and CDR2 is FYNNEI. For the CDR3, the DNA is TGTGCCAGCATCCGGGACAGGGGGAACAATGAGCAGTTCTTC. This gives the protein CASIRDRGNNEQFF.

The genes are TRBV5-1 and TRBJ1-6, with D perhaps TRBD1 (5 bases). V dropped 2 bases and J dropped 10 bases, with 13 bases sitting between them. The V gene's germline CDR1 is SGHRS and CDR2 YFSETQ. This CDR3 comprises 14 residues. CDR3 DNA sequence: TGCGCCAGCAGCTTTTCGGGGGAGCAATCACCCCTCCACTTT. This translates into CASSFSGEQSPLHF.

The chain carries TRBV14 and TRBJ1-1, with 9 bases aligning to TRBD1. The CDR3 has 14 residues. The V gene end was trimmed by 4 bases and the J gene end by 5 bases; junction bases not matched to a gene: 5. The germline V gene has CDR1 SGHDN and CDR2 FVKESK. This chain's CDR3 is CASSPLDRGTEAFF. Written as DNA, the CDR3 is TGTGCCAGCAGCCCCTTGGACAGGGGAACTGAAGCTTTCTTT.

The genes are TRBV3-1 (or the pseudogene TRBV3-2) and TRBJ1-1, with D maybe TRBD1 (5 bases). The CDR3 is made up of 15 amino acids. Germline V lookup: CDR1 LGHDT, CDR2 YNNKEL (reference sequence). The V end was cut by 1 base, the J end by 3 bases, with 12 bases between. The CDR3 region is CASSQGGGGYTEAFF. In nucleotides, the CDR3 is TGTGCCAGCAGCCAAGGGGGGGGTGGGTACACTGAAGCTTTCTTT.

This chain's CDR3 is CASSQDGERNFYGYTF. CDR3 DNA sequence: TGTGCCAGCAGCCAAGATGGTGAGAGAAATTTTTATGGCTACACCTTC. J is TRBJ1-2 and V is TRBV3-1 (or the pseudogene TRBV3-2); D remains ambiguous. V was cut by 0 bases and J by 5 bases, with 16 bases left in between. Germline CDR1 reads LGHDT; CDR2 reads YNNKEL (reference sequence). The CDR3 is made up of 16 amino acids.

The table lists this clone with a few counts. This rearrangement joins TRBV7-3 to TRBJ2-2, with 8 bases fitting TRBD1. V shed 6 bases, J shed 1 base, and the junction held 10 bases outside the gene matches. The CDR3 covers 17 residues. Germline V gene data show CDR1 as SGHTA and CDR2 as FQGTGA. CDR3 sequence: CASSLRGLAVNTGELFF. The CDR3 DNA is TGTGCCAGCAGTCTCAGGGGGCTGGCGGTGAACACCGGGGAGCTGTTTTTT.

The V call is TRBV9, the J call TRBJ2-5, with D maybe TRBD2 (6 bases). V was cut by 3 bases and J by 0 bases, with 9 bases left in between. Germline CDR1 is SGDLS and CDR2 is YYNGEE. The CDR3 covers 14 residues. The CDR3 protein is CASSGRDYQETQYF. DNA of the CDR3: TGTGCCAGCAGCGGTCGGGACTACCAAGAGACCCAGTACTTC. The full variable domain, its missing parts supplied by reference TRBV9 and TRBJ2-5, is DSGVTQTPKHLITATGQRVTLRCSPRSGDLSVYWYQQSLDQGLQFLIQYYNGEERAKGNILERFSAQQFPDLHSELNLSSLELGDSALYFCASSGRDYQETQYFGPGTRLLVL.

The rearrangement links TRBV7-6 to TRBJ1-4; possibly TRBD1 for D (6 bases). With 4 bases removed from V and 8 bases from J, the gap between germline ends came to 20 bases. The CDR3 has 16 residues. CDR1 is SGHVS and CDR2 is FNYEAQ in the germline V gene. CDR3: CASSSSRGGIGEKLFF. The DNA for the CDR3 is TGTGCCAGCAGCTCCTCGAGGGGGGGAATAGGAGAAAAACTGTTTTTT.

The chain employs TRBV2 and TRBJ1-2, with unresolved D. The length of the CDR3 is 15 residues. V gave up 6 bases and J gave up 1 base, with 15 bases separating them. Germline-derived CDR1 and CDR2 are SNHLY and FYNNEI. The CDR3 region is CASSPTPEGNYGYTF. Here the CDR3 DNA reads TGTGCCAGCAGCCCGACCCCGGAGGGTAACTATGGCTACACCTTC.

The rearrangement uses TRBV6-1 and TRBJ2-1; 8 bases fit TRBD2. Germline V gene sequence: CDR1 MNHNS, CDR2 SASEGT. The CDR3 is made up of 15 amino acids. The V and J ends lost 0 bases and 3 bases, in that order; junction bases with no gene match: 1. CDR3 sequence reads: CASSEAGTSYNEQFF. The CDR3 DNA sequence: TGTGCCAGCAGTGAAGCCGGGACTAGCTACAATGAGCAGTTCTTC.

V is TRBV28 and J is TRBJ1-6; D gene unclear. Per the germline V gene, CDR1 is MDHEN and CDR2 is SYDVKM. V dropped 5 bases and J dropped 6 bases, with 17 bases sitting between them. This CDR3 has 16 residues. The CDR3 DNA reads TGTGCCAGCAGTGATCCGGCGGCCTCGATTAATTCACCCCTCCACTTT. Its translation: CASSDPAASINSPLHF.